This TCR beta chain is drawn from a study of shared clonotypes between healthy human individuals (dated by TCRdb to about 2020). Looking at the study overall: Two women and a few men aged 18 to 49 years were included in the cohort. Between about 0.85 and 9.5 billion PBMCs per donor were obtained by leukapheresis. To estimate repertoire size and how much clonotype sharing occurs between individuals, the study deeply sequenced the blood TCR repertoires of roughly 5 healthy adults. Per donor, three plates each were used for CD4 naive and CD4 memory, two for CD8 naive, and one for CD8 memory. Different laboratories and diverse techniques were used to prepare libraries and sequence TCR repertoires, to increase sequencing depth and limit assay-specific biases. Broader findings and caveats from the paper: Sharing across several donors was observed for approximately 5% of naive CD4, under 4% of naive CD8, 2% to 2.5% of memory CD4, and roughly 0.4% of memory CD8 clonotypes. Incomplete sequencing was indicated by rarefaction of sorted-subset datasets, despite the large sequencing depth. Sampling was restricted to blood, and TCR repertoires in tissue are likely to differ from TCR repertoires in blood. The small number of donors limited the genetic and exposure-history diversity represented. Larger estimated clonotype richness was generally found for naive subsets than for memory subsets. Higher generation probabilities were observed for clonotypes shared by all four sorted-subset donors than for non-shared clonotypes. Pairwise subsampling led to the expectation that sequencing depth would affect the degree of clonotype sharing among donors.

To note about this clone: Its recognized antigen is unknown. Base qualities are not provided; no much larger clone lies one nucleotide away. Other DNA variants within this sample encode the same CDR3.

From cysteine to phenylalanine, the CDR3 is 12 amino acids long. Only the CDR3 DNA is retained, 36 bases long and in frame from the first base. Via the germline V gene, CDR1 is SGHRS and CDR2 YFSETQ. The junction shows trimming of 1 base on V and 7 bases on J, plus 5 bases between the germline ends. Using the deep immunoSEQ assay, TCR CDR3 regions were amplified from genomic DNA by multiplex PCR. For each cell subset, the extracted genomic DNA was distributed evenly across all wells of several immunoSEQ 96-well plates, and each plate served as one replicate. Each replicate PCR for sorted subsets received 150 to 250 ng genomic DNA, equal to about 29,000 T cell genomes. The purified libraries were quantified using a Qubit 3.0 fluorometer, sized with a Bioanalyzer 2100, and then quantified again using the KAPA Library Quantification kit. Each immunoSEQ 96-well plate was sequenced on its own single-read 150-cycle Illumina NextSeq 550 flow cell. Per the original workflow: Because the immunoSEQ output held only junctional sequences and lacked quality scores, the filtering could not match the filtering applied to full-length reads. Sequences were annotated with PyIR, a Python wrapper for IgBLAST v1.9, and V/J genes and CDR3 were assigned using IMGT germline references. Any read was removed if the V/J assignment was weak (E-value above 1e-6), the CDR3 was missing, or the read contained stop codons, out-of-frame junctions, or ambiguous translated residues. V3J clonotypes were defined as sequences sharing an identical inferred V gene, J gene, and CDR3 amino acid sequence. The percentage overlap between two repertoires was calculated by dividing the number of shared unique clonotypes by the size of the smaller repertoire. Richness of each repertoire was evaluated using RTK rarefaction, the Chao1 estimator, and Recon v2.1 estimates of unobserved clonotypes. For all TCRbeta clonotypes obtained by the gDNA method from a few donors, generation probabilities were computed with OLGA. TCRdb retrieved this table from immuneACCESS and kept in-frame rearrangements only. Not all clones are present; in checked studies, unresolved V genes account for under half, and no reason is known for the remainder. That table supplies the V and J calls and clone size; D and trimming were determined from the DNA. The sample contains about a million clones, 75% of them found a single time. The ten largest clones capture about 1.5% of the sample.

The donors were healthy, HIV-negative adults with no recently reported acute infections or vaccinations. All donors were Caucasian adults living in Nashville, Tennessee, USA. CD4+ T cells were enriched by magnetic negative selection; naive cells were then positively selected on CD45RA, and the negative fraction formed the memory subset. Blood was obtained by leukapheresis, after which PBMCs were separated by Ficoll-Histopaque density gradient centrifugation and cryopreserved in liquid nitrogen vapor phase. Purity and quantity of every magnetically sorted T cell population were checked by analytical flow cytometry. Genomic DNA was isolated from every sorted fraction and measured by UV absorbance on a Nanodrop 2000c.

The receptor was derived from a man younger than 35 in good health. The sequenced material came from memory CD4+ T cells sorted from blood. The cell subset or site label, as the study defines it: CD45RA-negative fraction. The chain links TRBV5-1 with TRBJ1-4; no D gene call is confident. The CDR3 reads as follows: CASSLSGEKLFF. The DNA is TGCGCCAGCAGCTTGTCGGGTGAAAAACTGTTTTTT.